This is a list of T cell receptor beta chains from one sample in a study of T cell repertoires in cytomegalovirus infection. TCRdb reprocessed the reads with MiXCR, giving one entry per CDR3 protein. The top ten clones hold around 2.5% of a sample with 310,000 or so distinct CDR3 sequences, roughly a tenth of them seen once. The specimen sequenced was PBMCs. The receptors shown here come from a human donor in good health (CMV status not recorded). Some clones in this sample may be carry-over from other donors' samples. Each CDR3 is given with its conserved first and last residue. A D gene is named only where the DNA matches it firmly. Clone size is stated in some rows and not others, as once, few, many or a class when expanded.

v_gene	abundance	j_gene	d_gene	CDR3aa	CDR3nt
TRBV29-1	many	TRBJ1-1	NA	CSAWGGSENTEAFF	TGCAGCGCCTGGGGGGGGTCGGAGAACACTGAAGCTTTCTTT
TRBV29-1	many	TRBJ2-1	TRBD1	CSVGQGPYNEQFF	TGCAGCGTCGGACAGGGACCCTACAATGAGCAGTTCTTC
TRBV5-6	NA	TRBJ2-7	TRBD1	CASSARDRGGIAYF	TGTGCCAGCAGCGCTCGGGACAGGGGCGGAATTGCGTACTTC
TRBV4-1	many	TRBJ2-7	NA	CASSQVDPTYTYEQYF	TGCGCCAGCAGCCAAGTAGATCCGACGTATACCTACGAGCAGTACTTC
TRBV20-1	many	TRBJ1-5	TRBD1	CSAAGTGHQPQHF	TGCAGTGCCGCTGGGACAGGTCATCAGCCCCAGCATTTT
TRBV4-2	many	TRBJ2-5	TRBD2	CASSQDWSSGGQETQYF	TGTGCCAGCAGCCAAGATTGGAGTAGCGGGGGACAAGAGACCCAGTACTTC
TRBV7-2	many	TRBJ2-2	NA	CASSLWGGGELFF	TGTGCCAGCAGCTTATGGGGCGGGGGGGAGCTGTTTTTT
TRBV6-1	few	TRBJ1-1	NA	CASSEAQDIAPKAFF	TGTGCCAGCAGTGAAGCGCAGGATATCGCCCCGAAGGCTTTCTTT
TRBV29-1	many	TRBJ1-1	TRBD1	CSVARGLGSTNTEAFF	TGCAGCGTTGCAAGGGGGCTCGGGTCCACGAACACTGAAGCTTTCTTT
TRBV20-1	many	TRBJ1-1	TRBD1	CSARDRLGGGNTEAFF	TGCAGTGCTAGAGACCGGTTAGGGGGCGGGAACACTGAAGCTTTCTTT
TRBV7-2	many	TRBJ2-3	TRBD2	CASSLGGGSGKYF	TGTGCCAGCAGCTTAGGGGGGGGTTCCGGAAAGTATTTT
TRBV7-9	many	TRBJ1-6	TRBD1	CASSLQTGGYNSPLHF	TGTGCCAGCAGCCTACAAACAGGGGGCTATAATTCACCCCTCCACTTT
TRBV28	NA	TRBJ1-2	NA	CASNARVRGYTF	TGTGCCAGCAATGCAAGGGTTCGGGGCTACACCTTC
TRBV29-1	NA	TRBJ1-3	NA	CSGGWTANSGNTIYF	TGCAGCGGGGGATGGACAGCCAACTCTGGAAACACCATATATTTT
TRBV5-1	few	TRBJ2-6	TRBD1	CASSDRTGGSGANVLTF	TGCGCCAGCAGCGACCGGACAGGGGGCTCTGGGGCCAACGTCCTGACTTTC
TRBV6-2/TRBV6-3	NA	TRBJ1-5	NA	CATRGGSAQHF	TGTGCCACCAGAGGTGGGTCAGCCCAGCATTTT
TRBV4-2	many	TRBJ1-2	TRBD1	CASSARQGDYTF	TGTGCCAGCAGCGCACGACAGGGGGACTACACCTTC
TRBV13	many	TRBJ2-3	NA	CASSGYRADTQYF	TGTGCCAGCAGCGGATACAGGGCAGATACGCAGTATTTT
TRBV25-1	many	TRBJ2-3	TRBD2	CASSHGLAVDTQYF	TGTGCCAGCAGTCACGGACTAGCTGTAGATACGCAGTATTTT
TRBV12-3/TRBV12-4	many	TRBJ1-1	NA	CASSQVAGGLRTEAFF	TGTGCCAGCAGTCAGGTGGCGGGGGGCTTAAGGACTGAAGCTTTCTTT
TRBV20-1	few	TRBJ1-5	TRBD1	CSARLGQVNQPQHF	TGCAGTGCTAGATTGGGACAGGTTAATCAGCCCCAGCATTTT
TRBV7-9	many	TRBJ2-7	NA	CASSLVGPGSYEQYF	TGTGCCAGCAGCTTAGTGGGGCCCGGGTCCTACGAGCAGTACTTC